These 30 T cell receptor beta chains were sequenced from one sample in a study of T cells expressing NK-cell markers. TCRdb reanalyzed the 5' RACE reads, giving one entry per CDR3 protein sequence and no DNA. This listing includes 550,000 to 600,000 distinct CDR3 sequences. Sample: blood T cells: a sorted CD56 or NKG2C T cell subset, CD4+ or CD8+ T cells, or bulk PBMC T cells (not recorded which). These receptors were taken from a young man in good health.

The V gene is TRBV12-3 or TRBV12-4, the J gene TRBJ2-4; the D call from TCRdb, TRBD1, cannot be confirmed without DNA. There are 14 residues in the CDR3. This chain's CDR3 is CASSSGGTKNIQYF.

The chain uses TRBV5-1 and TRBJ2-4. From germline, CDR1 is SGHRS and CDR2 YFSETQ. The CDR3 has 14 residues. CDR3 sequence: CASSLEGLKNIQYF.

This chain uses TRBV20-1 with TRBJ1-4. CDR1 and CDR2 from the germline V gene are DFQATT and SNEGSKA (reference sequence). There are 11 residues in the CDR3. The CDR3: CSARNSNFVFF.

This chain uses TRBV6-2 or TRBV6-3 with TRBJ2-7; TCRdb picks TRBD1, but there is no DNA to check that call. Germline V gene sequence: CDR1 MNHEY, CDR2 SVGEGT. This CDR3 has 14 residues. The CDR3 loop reads CASSRQGARDEQYF.

This sequence joins TRBV5-1 and TRBJ2-1; the D gene TCRdb calls, TRBD2, cannot be checked with no DNA. Per the germline V gene, CDR1 is SGHRS and CDR2 is YFSETQ. The CDR3 totals 15 residues. The CDR3 protein is CASSPAGDGYNEQFF.

V usage is TRBV12-3 or TRBV12-4 and J usage is TRBJ2-1; TCRdb reports TRBD2, a call that lacks DNA to check it against. The CDR3 has 13 residues. CDR3 amino acids: CANRLANYNEQFF.

The chain recombines TRBV19 with TRBJ1-3; lacking DNA, the TRBD1 call made by TCRdb goes unchecked. The CDR3 is made up of 13 amino acids. CDR1 and CDR2 (germline): LNHDA, SQIVND (reference sequence). The chain's CDR3 is CASSSDRGNTIYF.

The rearrangement uses TRBV10-3 and TRBJ2-3; TCRdb lists TRBD1, though no DNA is available to test this call. The germline gives CDR1 ENHRY, CDR2 SYGVKD. The CDR3 contains 14 residues. CDR3 residues: CAISPSGKADTQYF.

This chain links TRBV7-2 with TRBJ2-1; the TCRdb call, TRBD1, lacks DNA for checking. This CDR3 has 17 residues. CDR1 and CDR2 from the germline V gene are SGHTA and FQGNSA. The CDR3 is CASSLVRAGISYNEQFF.

The chain combines TRBV20-1 with TRBJ2-3; TCRdb's assignment of TRBD2 cannot be checked, as there is no DNA. CDR1 DFQATT and CDR2 SNEGSKA come from the germline V gene (reference sequence). This CDR3 spans 15 amino acids. The CDR3 protein is CSARRTSGSRYTQYF.

V is TRBV6-2 or TRBV6-3 and J is TRBJ2-7; TCRdb outputs TRBD1, but without DNA this stays unchecked. CDR1 is MNHEY, CDR2 SVGEGT, per germline. The CDR3 loop spans 15 amino acids. CDR3 protein: CASTGGGTGPYEQYF.

The V and J genes are TRBV5-1 and TRBJ2-1; there is no DNA to check the TCRdb D call of TRBD2. The CDR3 is 16 residues long. Germline V gene sequence: CDR1 SGHRS, CDR2 YFSETQ. CDR3 sequence: CASSFGTSGRYGEQFF. Using reference TRBV5-1 and TRBJ2-1 for the parts outside the CDR3, the full variable domain is KAGVTQTPRYLIKTRGQQVTLSCSPISGHRSVSWYQQTPGQGLQFLFEYFSETQRNKGNFPGRFSGRQFSNSRSEMNVSTLELGDSALYLCASSFGTSGRYGEQFFGPGTRLTVL.

The chain recombines TRBV29-1 with TRBJ2-7. Germline V gene data show CDR1 as SQVTM and CDR2 as ANQGSEA. CDR3 length: 11 amino acids. CDR3 in amino acids: CSPNSPYEQYF.

V usage is TRBV12-5 and J usage is TRBJ2-3; there is no DNA to check the TCRdb D call of TRBD2. Germline V gene data show CDR1 as LGHNT and CDR2 as FRNRAP. The CDR3 has 16 amino acids. This chain's CDR3 is CASGLVLAGGGDTQYF.

The CDR3 is CSVEDGTVGVELFF. V gene TRBV29-1 combines with J gene TRBJ2-2; with no DNA, the TCRdb D assignment of TRBD1 cannot be verified. The CDR3 contains 14 residues. Germline-derived CDR1 and CDR2 are SQVTM and ANQGSEA.

The J gene is TRBJ2-7, the V gene TRBV18; TCRdb calls TRBD1, which cannot be checked without DNA. This CDR3 region has 16 residues. Germline lookup yields CDR1 KGHSH and CDR2 LQKENI. CDR3 loop: CASSTQPVGQGYEQYF. The full variable domain, completed using reference TRBV18 and TRBJ2-7, is NAGVMQNPRHLVRRRGQEARLRCSPMKGHSHVYWYRQLPEEGLKFMVYLQKENIIDESGMPKERFSAEFPKEGPSILRIQQVVRGDSAAYFCASSTQPVGQGYEQYFGPGTRLTVT.

V gene TRBV11-2 combines with J gene TRBJ1-1; the D gene TCRdb calls, TRBD1, cannot be checked with no DNA. Looked up from germline, CDR1 is SGHAT and CDR2 is FQNNGV. CDR3 length: 17 residues. CDR3 amino acids: CASSPGDRARPNTEAFF. Complete variable domain (other parts from reference TRBV11-2 and TRBJ1-1): EAGVAQSPRYKIIEKRQSVAFWCNPISGHATLYWYQQILGQGPKLLIQFQNNGVVDDSQLPKDRFSAERLKGVDSTLKIQPAKLEDSAVYLCASSPGDRARPNTEAFFGQGTRLTVV.

This chain connects TRBV4-1 to TRBJ2-3; TCRdb's assignment of TRBD2 cannot be checked, as there is no DNA. This CDR3 region has 19 residues. The germline V gene encodes CDR1 MGHRA and CDR2 YSYEKL. CDR3 sequence reads: CASSHPDSSSTGGETTQYF.

V is TRBV5-1 and J is TRBJ2-5; the D call from TCRdb, TRBD1, cannot be confirmed without DNA. Germline assignment: CDR1 SGHRS and CDR2 YFSETQ. There are 17 residues in the CDR3. The CDR3 spells CASSLANSGRVGETQYF.

The chain joins TRBV7-7 to TRBJ2-2. Germline values: CDR1 SSHAT, CDR2 FNYEAQ (reference sequence). CDR3 length equals 12 residues. This CDR3 is CASSGPTGELFF.

This rearrangement joins TRBV7-9 to TRBJ2-1; absent DNA, TCRdb's TRBD2 call cannot be checked. Per germline, CDR1 SEHNR and CDR2 FQNEAQ (reference sequence). CDR3 length: 13 amino acids. The CDR3: CASSLAGTDLQFF.

The chain has TRBV5-1 and TRBJ2-1; TCRdb calls TRBD2, which cannot be checked without DNA. This CDR3 is built from 15 residues. Germline V gene data show CDR1 as SGHRS and CDR2 as YFSETQ. Here the CDR3 reads CASSRGTTPDNEQFF.

The chain has TRBV20-1 and TRBJ2-5; checking the TCRdb D call of TRBD1 is not possible without DNA. The CDR3 length is 14 residues. CDR1 is DFQATT, CDR2 SNEGSKA, per germline (reference sequence). The CDR3 protein is CSATPREVWETQYF.

The V and J genes are TRBV24-1 and TRBJ2-2. The CDR3 runs to 17 residues. Germline V lookup: CDR1 KGHDR, CDR2 SFDVKD. CDR3: CATSDLRSDPNTGELFF.

The chain uses TRBV7-9 and TRBJ2-1; as DNA is missing, the TRBD2 call by TCRdb cannot be tested. Germline CDR1 is SEHNR and CDR2 is FQNEAQ (reference sequence). The CDR3 has 15 amino acids. Here the CDR3 reads CASSFRSGSVLEQFF.

This chain links TRBV7-9 with TRBJ2-7; as DNA is missing, the TRBD1 call by TCRdb cannot be tested. The CDR3 loop spans 15 amino acids. Germline V gene lookup returns CDR1 SEHNR and CDR2 FQNEAQ (reference sequence). The CDR3 loop is CASSEGQGEGSEQYF.

This chain links TRBV5-5 with TRBJ1-1; TCRdb's D gene call, TRBD1, goes unchecked for lack of DNA. CDR1 is SGHKS and CDR2 is YYEKEE in the germline V gene (reference sequence). The CDR3 is made up of 14 amino acids. The CDR3 loop reads CASSSHRGPGEAFF.

This chain links TRBV5-1 with TRBJ2-3; there is no DNA to check the TCRdb D call of TRBD2. The CDR3 loop spans 16 amino acids. The germline V gene has CDR1 SGHRS and CDR2 YFSETQ. The CDR3 is CASSLTVGVTTDTQYF.

The chain employs TRBV15 and TRBJ1-4. The germline CDR1 and CDR2 sequences are LNHNV and YYDKDF (reference sequence). The CDR3 sequence is 16 residues long. CDR3 sequence: CATSRLLIGTNEKLFF.

The chain uses TRBV14 and TRBJ1-1; with no DNA, the TCRdb D assignment of TRBD1 cannot be verified. Germline V gives CDR1 SGHDN, CDR2 FVKESK. The CDR3 length is 14 residues. The CDR3 region is CASSTGGTNTEAFF.